The source of this T cell receptor beta chain is a study of T cell responses to AZD1222 COVID-19 vaccine. Study-wide results and limits: Clonal diversity may have been underestimated, and the donors were mostly white British, with more females than males. Elevations in Spike-specific TCR breadth and depth followed administration of two AZD1222 doses. Distributed over spike, vaccine-associated CD4 TCRs predominated at 160-218 and 743-854.

CDR1 and CDR2 from the germline V gene are SGHRS and YFSETQ. The CDR3 consists of 16 residues. The trim removed 3 bases at V and 4 bases at J, leaving 12 bases unmatched. Worth noting for this clone: As yet, its antigen is unknown.

Here immunoSEQ multiplex PCR was the method, and the copy in TCRdb shows in-frame clones only, minus some. The sample consists of 35,000 to 50,000 clones, roughly 78% of them appearing once. The TCR originated in an adult who received the MenACWY meningococcal vaccine as a control. The rearrangement links TRBV5-1 to TRBJ1-2; 7 bases are a match to TRBD1. The sample consisted of peripheral blood, taken 28 days after the second dose of the MenACWY control vaccine. This CDR3 reads CASSSPSKQGRYGYTF. The CDR3 DNA is TGCGCCAGCAGCTCGCCCTCCAAACAGGGGCGCTATGGCTACACCTTC.